Listed here are 4 T cell receptor beta chains from one sample, sequenced in a study of T cell repertoires in urothelial bladder cancer. Here immunoSEQ multiplex PCR was the method, and the copy in TCRdb shows in-frame clones only, minus some. The top ten clones hold 25% to 30% of a sample with some 1,300 clones, about two thirds of them seen once. The material sequenced was tumor-infiltrating cells from bladder cancer. These receptors all stem from a human donor with urothelial carcinoma.

This chain links TRBV19 with TRBJ2-1; D may be TRBD2 (6 bases). The CDR3 is made up of 16 amino acids. V was pared by 0 bases and J by 8 bases, with 17 bases between. Germline V CDR1 and CDR2: LNHDA, SQIVND (reference sequence). The CDR3 region has the DNA TGTGCCAGTAGTATAGAGGCGCTAGCGCCTTTAGATGAGCAGTTCTTC. The encoded protein is CASSIEALAPLDEQFF.

The V gene is TRBV30, the J gene TRBJ2-1, with D possibly being TRBD1 or TRBD2 (5 bases each). Germline-derived CDR1 and CDR2 are GTSNPN and SVGIG (reference sequence). This CDR3 has 11 residues. V lost 2 bases, J lost 16 bases, and 15 bases lay in between. CDR3 bases: TGTGCCTGGAGTCCGGGACCCGCGGAATTCTTC. It yields the protein CAWSPGPAEFF.

The genes are TRBV5-6 and TRBJ2-7, with D possibly TRBD1 on 5 matching bases. CDR3 length equals 11 residues. V was pared by 9 bases and J by 7 bases, with 14 bases between. Germline-derived CDR1 and CDR2 are SGHDT and YYEEEE. CDR3 loop: CATGLSEEQYF. CDR3 sequence (DNA): TGTGCCACAGGGTTGAGTGAAGAGCAGTACTTC.

This clone has a handful of counts. This sequence joins TRBV5-4 and TRBJ2-7; weak D call: TRBD2 (6 bases). V lost 0 bases and J 4 bases, leaving 11 bases between the germline ends. The germline CDR1 and CDR2 sequences are SGHNT and YYREEE (reference sequence). The CDR3 is 14 residues long. CDR3 nucleotides: TGTGCCAGCAGCTTGGGGGGGGACCGGTACGAGCAGTACTTC. As protein: CASSLGGDRYEQYF.